This entry describes one T cell receptor (beta chain). Donors likely had unrecorded immune exposures despite being nominally healthy when sampled. This entry belongs to a study of cytomegalovirus exposure and HLA in healthy donors. Study-level information: An earlier analysis identified 110 million or so unique TCR beta sequences in 150 million to 200 million T cells. There were 75 million to 95 million unique TCRs (from HLA-typed donors) in an early data release.

With 5 bases clipped from V and 8 bases from J, the junction kept 14 bases outside the gene matches. Germline V gives CDR1 SGHRS, CDR2 YFSETQ. The CDR3 extends over 16 amino acids. In the PCR, 60 Vbeta and 13 Jbeta primers were used. Generated by immunoSEQ multiplex PCR, the TCRdb table keeps only in-frame clones and is missing some. The sample shows about 120,000 clones, 73% of them seen only once. This chain links TRBV5-1 with TRBJ2-1; 9 positions agree with TRBD2. The origin of this receptor is a woman between 40 and 55 years old in good health and CMV-seronegative. The sequenced sample consisted of PBMCs. The DNA for the CDR3 is TGCGCCAGCAGGAGTCGGCCCGGGACTAGCTCCTATGAGCAGTTCTTC. It yields the protein CASRSRPGTSSYEQFF.